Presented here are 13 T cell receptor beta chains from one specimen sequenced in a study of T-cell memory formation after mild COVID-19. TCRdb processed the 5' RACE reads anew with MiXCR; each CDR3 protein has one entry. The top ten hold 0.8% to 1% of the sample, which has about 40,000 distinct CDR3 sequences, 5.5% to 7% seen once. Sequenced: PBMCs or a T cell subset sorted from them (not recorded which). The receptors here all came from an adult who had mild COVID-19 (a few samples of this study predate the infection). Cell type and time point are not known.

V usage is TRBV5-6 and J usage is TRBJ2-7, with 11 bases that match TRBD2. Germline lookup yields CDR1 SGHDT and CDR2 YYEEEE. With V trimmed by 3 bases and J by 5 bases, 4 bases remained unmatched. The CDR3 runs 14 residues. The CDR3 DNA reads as TGTGCCAGCAGCTCACTAGCGGGGGTGGACGAGCAGTACTTC. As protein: CASSSLAGVDEQYF. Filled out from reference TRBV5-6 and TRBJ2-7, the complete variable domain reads DAGVTQSPTHLIKTRGQQVTLRCSPKSGHDTVSWYQQALGQGPQFIFQYYEEEERQRGNFPDRFSGHQFPNYSSELNVNALLLGDSALYLCASSSLAGVDEQYFGPGTRLTVT.

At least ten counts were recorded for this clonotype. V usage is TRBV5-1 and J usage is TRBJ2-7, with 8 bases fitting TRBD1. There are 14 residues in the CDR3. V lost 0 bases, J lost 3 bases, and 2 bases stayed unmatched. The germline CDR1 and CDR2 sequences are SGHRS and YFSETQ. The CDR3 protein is CASSLVTGGYEQYF. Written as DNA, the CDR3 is TGCGCCAGCAGCTTGGTCACAGGGGGCTACGAGCAGTACTTC.

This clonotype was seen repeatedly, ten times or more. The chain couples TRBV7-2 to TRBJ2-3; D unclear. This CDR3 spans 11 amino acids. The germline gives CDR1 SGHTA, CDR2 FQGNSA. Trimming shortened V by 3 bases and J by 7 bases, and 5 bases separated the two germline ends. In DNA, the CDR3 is TGTGCCAGCAGCTTTGGGAATACGCAGTATTTT. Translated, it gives CASSFGNTQYF.

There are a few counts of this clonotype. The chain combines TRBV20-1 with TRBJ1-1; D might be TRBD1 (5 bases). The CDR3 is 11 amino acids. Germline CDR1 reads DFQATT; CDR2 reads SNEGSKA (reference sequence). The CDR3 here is CSRGELSEAFF. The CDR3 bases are TGCAGCCGGGGGGAGTTGTCTGAAGCTTTCTTT.

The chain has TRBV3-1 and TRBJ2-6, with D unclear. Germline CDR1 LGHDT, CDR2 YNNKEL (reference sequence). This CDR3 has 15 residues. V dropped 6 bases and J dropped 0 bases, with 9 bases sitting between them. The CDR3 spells CASSPHGSGANVLTF. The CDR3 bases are TGTGCCAGCAGTCCCCACGGCTCTGGGGCCAACGTCCTGACTTTC. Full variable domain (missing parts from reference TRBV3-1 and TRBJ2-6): DTAVSQTPKYLVTQMGNDKSIKCEQNLGHDTMYWYKQDSKKFLKIMFSYNNKELIINETVPNRFSPKSPDKAHLNLHINSLELGDSAVYFCASSPHGSGANVLTFGAGSRLTVL.

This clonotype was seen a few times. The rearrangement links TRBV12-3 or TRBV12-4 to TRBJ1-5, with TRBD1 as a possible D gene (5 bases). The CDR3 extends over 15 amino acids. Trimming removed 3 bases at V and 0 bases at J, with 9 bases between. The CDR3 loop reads CASSLKGLSNQPQHF. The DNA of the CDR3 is TGTGCCAGCAGTTTGAAGGGGCTTAGCAATCAGCCCCAGCATTTT.

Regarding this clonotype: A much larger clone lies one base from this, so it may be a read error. In DNA, the CDR3 is TGTGCCAGCAGCTCGGGGACAGCGACAGATTCGCAGTATTTT. This encodes CASSSGTATDSQYF. The rearrangement uses TRBV6-2 or TRBV6-3 and TRBJ2-3; 7 nucleotides agree with TRBD1. CDR1 MNHEY and CDR2 SVGEGT come from the germline V gene. The CDR3 extends over 14 amino acids.

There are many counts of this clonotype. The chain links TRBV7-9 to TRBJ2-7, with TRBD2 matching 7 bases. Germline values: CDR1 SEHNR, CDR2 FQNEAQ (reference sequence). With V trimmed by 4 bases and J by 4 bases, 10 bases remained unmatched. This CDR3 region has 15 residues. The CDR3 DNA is TGTGCCAGCAGCTCCAGGGCGGGAGCCCGATACGAGCAGTACTTC. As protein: CASSSRAGARYEQYF.

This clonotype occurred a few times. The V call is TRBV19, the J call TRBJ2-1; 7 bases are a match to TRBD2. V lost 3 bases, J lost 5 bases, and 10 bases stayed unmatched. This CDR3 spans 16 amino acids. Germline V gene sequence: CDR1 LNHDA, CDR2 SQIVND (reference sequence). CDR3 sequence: CASSISVGGPDNEQFF. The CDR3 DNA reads TGTGCCAGTAGTATTTCAGTGGGAGGGCCCGACAATGAGCAGTTCTTC.

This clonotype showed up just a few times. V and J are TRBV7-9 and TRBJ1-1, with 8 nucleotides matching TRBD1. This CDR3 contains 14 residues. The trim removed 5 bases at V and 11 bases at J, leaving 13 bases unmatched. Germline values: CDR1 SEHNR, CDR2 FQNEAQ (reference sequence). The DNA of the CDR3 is TGTGCCAGCAGCGCAACCAGGACAGGGACCTCTGCTTTCTTT. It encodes CASSATRTGTSAFF. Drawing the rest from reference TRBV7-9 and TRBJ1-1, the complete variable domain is DTGVSQNPRHKITKRGQNVTFRCDPISEHNRLYWYRQTLGQGPEFLTYFQNEAQLEKSRLLSDRFSAERPKGSFSTLEIQRTEQGDSAMYLCASSATRTGTSAFFGQGTRLTVV.

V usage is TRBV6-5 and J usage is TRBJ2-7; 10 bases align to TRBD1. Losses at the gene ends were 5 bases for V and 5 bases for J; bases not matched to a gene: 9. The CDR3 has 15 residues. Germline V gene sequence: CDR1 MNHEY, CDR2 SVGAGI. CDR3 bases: TGTGCCAGCAGTCCCGCAGGGACAGGGGTCCACGAGCAGTACTTC. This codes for CASSPAGTGVHEQYF.

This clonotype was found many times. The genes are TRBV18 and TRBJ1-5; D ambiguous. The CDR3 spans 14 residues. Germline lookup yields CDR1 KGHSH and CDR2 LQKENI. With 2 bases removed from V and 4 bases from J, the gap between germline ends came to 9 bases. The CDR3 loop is CASSPVFGNQPQHF. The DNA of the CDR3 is TGTGCCAGCTCACCAGTTTTCGGAAATCAGCCCCAGCATTTT.

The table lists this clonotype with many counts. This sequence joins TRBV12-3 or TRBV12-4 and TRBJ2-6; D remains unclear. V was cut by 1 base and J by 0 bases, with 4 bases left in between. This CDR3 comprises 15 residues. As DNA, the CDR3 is TGTGCCAGCAGTTTAGGGGACTCTGGGGCCAACGTCCTGACTTTC. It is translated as CASSLGDSGANVLTF.